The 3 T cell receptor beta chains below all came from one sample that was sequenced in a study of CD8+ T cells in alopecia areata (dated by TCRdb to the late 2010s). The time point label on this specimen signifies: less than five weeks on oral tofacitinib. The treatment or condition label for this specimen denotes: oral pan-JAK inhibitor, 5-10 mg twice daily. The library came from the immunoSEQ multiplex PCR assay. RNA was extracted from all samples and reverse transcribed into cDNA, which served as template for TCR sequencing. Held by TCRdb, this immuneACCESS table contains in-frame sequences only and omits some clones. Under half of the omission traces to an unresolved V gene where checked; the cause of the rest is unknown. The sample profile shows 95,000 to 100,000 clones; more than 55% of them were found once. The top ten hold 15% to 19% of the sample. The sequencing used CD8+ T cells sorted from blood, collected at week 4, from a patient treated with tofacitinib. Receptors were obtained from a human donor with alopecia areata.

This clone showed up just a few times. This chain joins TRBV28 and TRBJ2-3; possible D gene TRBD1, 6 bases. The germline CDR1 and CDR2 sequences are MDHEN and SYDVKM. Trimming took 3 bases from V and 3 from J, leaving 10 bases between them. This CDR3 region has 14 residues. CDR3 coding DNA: TGTGCCAGCAGTTTCTCAGGGGAAACAGATACGCAGTATTTT. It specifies CASSFSGETDTQYF.

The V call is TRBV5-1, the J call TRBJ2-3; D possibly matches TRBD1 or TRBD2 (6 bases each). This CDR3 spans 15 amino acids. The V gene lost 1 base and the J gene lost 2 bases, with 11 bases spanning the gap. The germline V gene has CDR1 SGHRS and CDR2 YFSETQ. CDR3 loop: CASSLKEGVTDTQYF. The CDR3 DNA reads TGCGCCAGCAGCTTGAAGGAGGGGGTCACAGATACGCAGTATTTT.

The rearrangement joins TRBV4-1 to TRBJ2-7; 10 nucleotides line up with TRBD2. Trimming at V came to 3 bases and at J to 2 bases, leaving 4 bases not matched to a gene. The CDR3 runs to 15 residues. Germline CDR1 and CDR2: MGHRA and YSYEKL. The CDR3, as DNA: TGCGCCAGCAGCCACTCACTAGCGGGAACCTACGAGCAGTACTTC. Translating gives CASSHSLAGTYEQYF.